The next 10 T cell receptor beta chains were all read from a single sample in a study of T cell responses to AZD1222 COVID-19 vaccine. The repertoire was sequenced with immunoSEQ multiplex PCR; TCRdb's copy has only in-frame clones and lacks some. The profile shows about 160,000 clones, 90% of them singletons. The source material was peripheral blood, sampled 28 days after the second AZD1222 dose. Receptors originate from an adult who received the AZD1222 COVID-19 vaccine.

This clone was detected only once. The chain couples TRBV6-5 to TRBJ1-3; 8 bases align to TRBD1. This CDR3 is built from 13 residues. The germline CDR1 and CDR2 sequences are MNHEY and SVGAGI. Trimming at V came to 8 bases and at J to 3 bases, leaving 3 bases not matched to a gene. The chain's CDR3 is CASQGAFGNTIYF. The CDR3 DNA sequence: TGTGCCAGCCAGGGGGCCTTTGGAAACACCATATATTTT.

The chain joins TRBV24-1 to TRBJ1-1; D remains unclear. This CDR3 contains 13 residues. From germline, CDR1 is KGHDR and CDR2 SFDVKD. V lost 5 bases and J lost 3, with 9 bases in between. The CDR3 region is CATSGIGDTEAFF. The CDR3 nucleotides are TGTGCCACCAGTGGGATCGGGGACACTGAAGCTTTCTTT.

This chain connects TRBV19 to TRBJ2-1, with TRBD1 matching 7 bases. V lost 5 bases, J lost 4 bases, and 5 bases stayed unmatched. The CDR3 is 14 residues long. The germline CDR1 and CDR2 sequences are LNHDA and SQIVND (reference sequence). DNA of the CDR3: TGTGCCAGTAGTGTCCCGGGACAGTACAATGAGCAGTTCTTC. Translation gives CASSVPGQYNEQFF.

The V and J genes are TRBV7-9 and TRBJ2-1; D may correspond to TRBD1 or TRBD2 (7 bases each). The CDR3 extends over 17 amino acids. Germline CDR1 and CDR2: SEHNR and FQNEAQ (reference sequence). V dropped 2 bases and J dropped 2 bases, with 16 bases sitting between them. The CDR3 loop is CASSLKGAGGPYNEQFF. CDR3 bases: TGTGCCAGCAGCTTAAAGGGGGCCGGGGGGCCCTACAATGAGCAGTTCTTC.

This chain links TRBV27 with TRBJ1-4, with no clear D. This CDR3 region has 15 residues. V dropped 3 bases and J dropped 0 bases, with 8 bases sitting between them. CDR1 is MNHEY and CDR2 is SMNVEV in the germline V gene (reference sequence). CDR3 sequence reads: CASSFGGATNEKLFF. CDR3 in DNA: TGTGCCAGCAGTTTTGGAGGTGCAACTAATGAAAAACTGTTTTTT.

The V and J genes are TRBV29-1 and TRBJ1-1; TRBD1 agrees at 8 bases. CDR3 length: 14 residues. Trimming removed 3 bases from V and 4 bases from J; junction bases left unmatched: 7. Germline-derived CDR1 and CDR2 are SQVTM and ANQGSEA. The CDR3 DNA reads TGCAGCGTTGAGACAGGGGTTAGATTCACTGAAGCTTTCTTT. Translation gives CSVETGVRFTEAFF.

This clone was detected only a few times. V and J are TRBV10-3 and TRBJ2-1, with 9 bases lining up with TRBD2. The CDR3 has 17 residues. Trimming at V came to 0 bases and at J to 2 bases, leaving 5 bases not matched to a gene. Looked up from germline, CDR1 is ENHRY and CDR2 is SYGVKD. The CDR3 region is CAISESDSGSTYNEQFF. CDR3 bases: TGTGCCATCAGTGAGTCCGATAGCGGGAGCACCTACAATGAGCAGTTCTTC.

This chain uses TRBV10-2 with TRBJ1-6, with D possibly matching TRBD1 (5 bases). The germline gives CDR1 WSHSY, CDR2 SAAADI. The CDR3 loop spans 16 amino acids. The V end lost 0 bases, the J end lost 7 bases, and 13 bases lay between the germline ends. Written as DNA, the CDR3 is TGCGCCAGCAGTGAGTCCGCCCAGGGATCGAATTCACCCCTCCACTTT. The encoded protein is CASSESAQGSNSPLHF.

The gene calls are TRBV5-1 and TRBJ2-7; tentatively, D is TRBD2 (6 bases). Germline CDR1 reads SGHRS; CDR2 reads YFSETQ. This CDR3 comprises 14 residues. V dropped 0 bases and J dropped 2 bases, with 9 bases sitting between them. CDR3 in DNA: TGCGCCAGCAGCTTGGGGGGGGAACCCTACGAGCAGTACTTC. This translates into CASSLGGEPYEQYF.

The chain recombines TRBV6-5 with TRBJ1-2; D remains ambiguous. Germline assignment: CDR1 MNHEY and CDR2 SVGAGI. The CDR3 has 15 amino acids. With 7 bases removed from V and 3 bases from J, the gap between germline ends came to 18 bases. Written as DNA, the CDR3 is TGTGCCAGCAATAAACCGGAAGGGAAGGACTATGGCTACACCTTC. Encoded protein: CASNKPEGKDYGYTF.